The source of this T cell receptor beta chain is a study of OX40 agonist ivuxolimab in advanced cancers. Study-level background: Head and neck, renal cell, melanoma or hepatocellular carcinoma were the cancers that dose-escalation patients had. Subjects had a mean age of about 57 years, with a range of 23 to 79; around 83% were male.

If patients had autoimmune disease history or systemic immunosuppression, they were excluded. The V gene's germline CDR1 is SNHLY and CDR2 FYNNEI. Trimming stripped 6 bases from V and 4 bases from J, with 21 bases between. The CDR3 covers 17 residues. In the case of this clone: Its antigen is not identified.

Profiling relied on immunoSEQ multiplex PCR, and the TCRdb table lists in-frame clones only, not all of them. This sample yields 65,000 to 95,000 clones, of which around 86% are seen a single time; 6.9% belongs to the top ten. Overall study results and limits: Normalized expansion of T-cell clones was also low for some nonresponders.

The gene calls are TRBV2 and TRBJ2-2; TRBD2 might be the D (6 bases). The source is an adult with an advanced solid tumor such as melanoma, head and neck, liver or kidney cancer. Source: CD4+ or CD8+ T cells sorted from blood, taken in a trial of the OX40 agonist ivuxolimab. The CDR3 DNA sequence: TGTGCCAGCAGACCGGGCTCAGGGACTTCCCGCACCGGGGAGCTGTTTTTT. Translation: CASRPGSGTSRTGELFF.